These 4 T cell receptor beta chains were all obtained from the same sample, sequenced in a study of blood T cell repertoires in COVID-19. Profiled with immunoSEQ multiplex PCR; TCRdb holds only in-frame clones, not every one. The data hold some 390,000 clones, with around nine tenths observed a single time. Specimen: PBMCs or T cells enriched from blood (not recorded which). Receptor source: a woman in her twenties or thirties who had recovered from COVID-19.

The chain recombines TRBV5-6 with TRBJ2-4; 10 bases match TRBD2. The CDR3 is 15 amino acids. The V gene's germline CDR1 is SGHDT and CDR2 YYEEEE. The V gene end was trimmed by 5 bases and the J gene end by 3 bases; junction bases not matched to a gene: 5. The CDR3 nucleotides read TGTGCCAGCAGTTTTAGCGGGGGGAACAAAAACATTCAGTACTTC. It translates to CASSFSGGNKNIQYF.

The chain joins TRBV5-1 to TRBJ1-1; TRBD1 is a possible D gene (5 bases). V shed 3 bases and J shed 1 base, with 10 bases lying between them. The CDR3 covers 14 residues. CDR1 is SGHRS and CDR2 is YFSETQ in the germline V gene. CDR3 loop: CASSWGERNTEAFF. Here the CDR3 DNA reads TGCGCCAGCAGCTGGGGGGAAAGGAACACTGAAGCTTTCTTT.

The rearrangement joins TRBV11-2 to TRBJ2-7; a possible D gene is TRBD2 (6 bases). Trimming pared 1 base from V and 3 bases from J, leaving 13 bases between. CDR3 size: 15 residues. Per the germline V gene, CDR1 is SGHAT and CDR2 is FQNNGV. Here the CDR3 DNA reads TGTGCCAGCAGCTTAGGGAGGGCCCGTTTCTACGAGCAGTACTTC. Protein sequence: CASSLGRARFYEQYF. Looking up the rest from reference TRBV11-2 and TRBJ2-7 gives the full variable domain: EAGVAQSPRYKIIEKRQSVAFWCNPISGHATLYWYQQILGQGPKLLIQFQNNGVVDDSQLPKDRFSAERLKGVDSTLKIQPAKLEDSAVYLCASSLGRARFYEQYFGPGTRLTVT.

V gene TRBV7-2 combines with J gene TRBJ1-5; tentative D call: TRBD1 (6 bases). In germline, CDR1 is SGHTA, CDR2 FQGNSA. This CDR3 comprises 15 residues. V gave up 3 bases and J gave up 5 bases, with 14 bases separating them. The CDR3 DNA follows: TGTGCCAGCAGCTTGGTACAGTCAGGGGATCAGCCCCAGCATTTT. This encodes CASSLVQSGDQPQHF. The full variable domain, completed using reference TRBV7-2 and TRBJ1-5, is GAGVSQSPSNKVTEKGKDVELRCDPISGHTALYWYRQSLGQGLEFLIYFQGNSAPDKSGLPSDRFSAERTGGSVSTLTIQRTQQEDSAVYLCASSLVQSGDQPQHFGDGTRLSIL.